Following are 31 T cell receptor beta chains from one sample sequenced in a study of monozygotic twins with inflammatory bowel disease. TCRdb reprocessed the 5' RACE reads, with one entry per CDR3 protein and no DNA. The clone table shows approximately 140,000 distinct CDR3 sequences, with the ten largest holding 2% to 3%. Sequencing input: blood. The receptors were sampled from a human donor with ulcerative colitis or Crohn's disease, or a healthy co-twin of an affected twin (not recorded which).

The rearrangement joins TRBV3-1 to TRBJ2-2; with no DNA, the TCRdb D assignment of TRBD1 cannot be verified. The CDR3 sequence is 15 residues long. Per the germline V gene, CDR1 is LGHDT and CDR2 is YNNKEL (reference sequence). CDR3 protein: CASSRARVNTGELFF.

The rearrangement links TRBV18 to TRBJ2-1; TCRdb's D gene call, TRBD2, goes unchecked for lack of DNA. CDR1 is KGHSH, CDR2 LQKENI, per germline. This CDR3 spans 16 amino acids. CDR3 sequence: CASSPMMRGAGNEQFF.

The CDR3 sequence: CASSLVRSDYNEQFF. V is TRBV5-1 and J is TRBJ2-1. The CDR3 consists of 15 residues. The germline CDR1 and CDR2 sequences are SGHRS and YFSETQ.

The rearrangement links TRBV6-6 to TRBJ1-1; the TRBD1 assignment by TCRdb is unverifiable without DNA. Germline V gene sequence: CDR1 MNHNY, CDR2 SVGAGI (reference sequence). This CDR3 is built from 13 residues. CDR3 amino acids: CASIKAGTGEAFF.

The gene calls are TRBV10-3 and TRBJ2-1. The CDR3 consists of 13 residues. Germline V CDR1 and CDR2: ENHRY, SYGVKD. CDR3 sequence: CAISDLSTSPQFF.

J is TRBJ2-3 and V is TRBV4-1; there is no DNA to check the TCRdb D call of TRBD2. The CDR3 is 20 amino acids. CDR1 is MGHRA, CDR2 YSYEKL, per germline. The CDR3 here is CASSQRQPHGTAGYTDTQYF.

The chain joins TRBV7-2 to TRBJ2-5; the TCRdb D gene call, TRBD2, has no DNA to confirm it. The CDR3 runs to 14 residues. Per the germline V gene, CDR1 is SGHTA and CDR2 is FQGNSA. The CDR3 region is CASSGGLATETQYF.

The chain carries TRBV20-1 and TRBJ1-5; the TCRdb call, TRBD1, lacks DNA for checking. Per the germline V gene, CDR1 is DFQATT and CDR2 is SNEGSKA (reference sequence). The CDR3 length is 15 residues. CDR3 residues: CSASPGTGGWQPQHF.

The rearrangement uses TRBV20-1 and TRBJ1-5; TCRdb returns TRBD1, unconfirmable since there is no DNA. Germline CDR1 DFQATT, CDR2 SNEGSKA (reference sequence). The CDR3 runs 16 residues. CDR3 sequence reads: CSARDRGSYSNQPQHF.

V is TRBV12-3 or TRBV12-4 and J is TRBJ1-3; no DNA is available, so the TRBD1 call from TCRdb remains unchecked. The length of the CDR3 is 16 residues. The CDR3: CASSFGRWLSGNTIYF.

V and J are TRBV5-6 and TRBJ2-4; lacking DNA, the TRBD1 call made by TCRdb goes unchecked. Germline CDR1 SGHDT, CDR2 YYEEEE. The CDR3 length is 16 residues. This CDR3 is CASSLWGAVAKNMQYF.

The chain joins TRBV29-1 to TRBJ2-7; TCRdb lists TRBD1, though no DNA is available to test this call. CDR1 is SQVTM and CDR2 is ANQGSEA in the germline V gene. The CDR3 contains 12 residues. The CDR3 loop is CSVGTGTYEQYF.

This chain joins TRBV6-5 and TRBJ2-3; TCRdb returns TRBD1, unconfirmable since there is no DNA. The CDR3 has 18 amino acids. The germline V gene has CDR1 MNHEY and CDR2 SVGAGI. This CDR3 is CASSFTVQTGESTDTQYF.

The chain couples TRBV5-1 to TRBJ2-3. The V gene's germline CDR1 is SGHRS and CDR2 YFSETQ. CDR3 length: 12 amino acids. The CDR3 spells CASSFTTDTQYF.

The chain combines TRBV29-1 with TRBJ1-4; TCRdb outputs TRBD1, but without DNA this stays unchecked. This CDR3 is 14 amino acids long. CDR1 SQVTM and CDR2 ANQGSEA come from the germline V gene. The CDR3 is CSVVLMGLNEKLFF.

V gene TRBV18 combines with J gene TRBJ2-3; with no DNA, the TCRdb D assignment of TRBD2 cannot be verified. This CDR3 has 15 amino acids. Germline V lookup: CDR1 KGHSH, CDR2 LQKENI. The CDR3 protein is CASSRNPGTSDTQYF.

The V gene is TRBV20-1, the J gene TRBJ2-7; TCRdb selects TRBD1, and the lack of DNA leaves this call unchecked. The germline CDR1 and CDR2 sequences are DFQATT and SNEGSKA (reference sequence). This CDR3 is 14 amino acids long. The CDR3 loop is CSARDFTGDYEQYF.

The V call is TRBV12-3 or TRBV12-4, the J call TRBJ2-5; lacking DNA, the TRBD1 call made by TCRdb goes unchecked. The length of the CDR3 is 16 residues. CDR3 residues: CASSLSSGPPQETQYF.

The chain recombines TRBV27 with TRBJ2-2; TCRdb selects TRBD1, and the lack of DNA leaves this call unchecked. Germline-derived CDR1 and CDR2 are MNHEY and SMNVEV (reference sequence). The CDR3 totals 14 residues. The chain's CDR3 is CATRDHTLLGELFF.

The chain couples TRBV5-1 to TRBJ2-2; TCRdb's D gene call, TRBD2, goes unchecked for lack of DNA. The CDR3 length is 15 residues. Germline V gene sequence: CDR1 SGHRS, CDR2 YFSETQ. This chain's CDR3 is CASGKLATNTGELFF. Full variable domain (rest looked up from reference TRBV5-1 and TRBJ2-2): KAGVTQTPRYLIKTRGQQVTLSCSPISGHRSVSWYQQTPGQGLQFLFEYFSETQRNKGNFPGRFSGRQFSNSRSEMNVSTLELGDSALYLCASGKLATNTGELFFGEGSRLTVL.

The genes are TRBV10-3 and TRBJ1-1; the TCRdb call, TRBD1, lacks DNA for checking. CDR1 ENHRY and CDR2 SYGVKD come from the germline V gene. This CDR3 spans 15 amino acids. The CDR3 sequence: CAISELGGGETEAFF.

The CDR3 region is CASSYSAGTYEQYF. The chain joins TRBV6-6 to TRBJ2-7; TCRdb picks TRBD1, but there is no DNA to check that call. Germline V gene data show CDR1 as MNHNY and CDR2 as SVGAGI (reference sequence). CDR3 size: 14 residues.

The CDR3 reads CASSRLTGGITEAFF. The chain links TRBV4-3 to TRBJ1-1; as DNA is missing, the TRBD1 call by TCRdb cannot be tested. Germline lookup yields CDR1 LGHNA and CDR2 YSLEER. This CDR3 region has 15 residues.

The V and J genes are TRBV7-8 and TRBJ1-6. The CDR3 loop spans 13 amino acids. Germline V lookup: CDR1 SGHVS, CDR2 FQNEAQ. CDR3: CASSSPNPSPLHF.

The V and J genes are TRBV25-1 and TRBJ2-7. The germline CDR1 and CDR2 sequences are MGHDK and SYGVNS. This CDR3 has 14 residues. CDR3 region: CASSEFDGPYEQYF.

The rearrangement uses TRBV30 and TRBJ2-2; TCRdb's assignment of TRBD2 cannot be checked, as there is no DNA. Germline assignment: CDR1 GTSNPN and CDR2 SVGIG (reference sequence). The CDR3 has 15 amino acids. The chain's CDR3 is CAWKRGVANTGELFF.

V usage is TRBV4-1 and J usage is TRBJ1-1; lacking DNA, the TRBD1 call made by TCRdb goes unchecked. The CDR3 has 14 amino acids. Germline-derived CDR1 and CDR2 are MGHRA and YSYEKL. The CDR3 is CASRRDEGLAEAFF.

The chain has TRBV15 and TRBJ1-2; lacking DNA, the TRBD1 call made by TCRdb goes unchecked. This CDR3 contains 15 residues. Germline assignment: CDR1 LNHNV and CDR2 YYDKDF (reference sequence). The CDR3 here is CATSRDVGQGFGYTF.

This chain uses TRBV6-2 or TRBV6-3 with TRBJ1-2; TCRdb's D call, TRBD1, is unchecked because there is no DNA. This CDR3 region has 15 residues. CDR1 is MNHEY and CDR2 is SVGEGT in the germline V gene. The CDR3 protein is CASSYNRQGNYGYTF.

The gene calls are TRBV20-1 and TRBJ1-2. This CDR3 is built from 11 residues. Germline CDR1 reads DFQATT; CDR2 reads SNEGSKA (reference sequence). CDR3 protein: CSAREVNGYTF.

The rearrangement joins TRBV30 to TRBJ2-7. Per germline, CDR1 GTSNPN and CDR2 SVGIG (reference sequence). CDR3 length: 13 residues. The CDR3 loop is CAWRRGATYEQYF. The entire variable domain, with the rest obtained from reference TRBV30 and TRBJ2-7, is as follows: SQTIHQWPATLVQPVGSPLSLECTVEGTSNPNLYWYRQAAGRGLQLLFYSVGIGQISSEVPQNLSASRPQDRQFILSSKKLLLSDSGFYLCAWRRGATYEQYFGPGTRLTVT.